This T cell receptor beta chain originates from a study of shared clonotypes between healthy human individuals. With respect to this clone: Its target is unknown. Germline is not matched at one junction end, which may reflect a read error.

The material for each subset, its genomic DNA, was split evenly across several immunoSEQ plates. Assay: immunoSEQ multiplex PCR; the TCRdb copy retains only in-frame clones and omits some. The sample yields about 980,000 clones, less than 85% seen once. The CDR3 has 12 residues. Germline loops: CDR1 MNHNY, CDR2 SVGAGI (reference sequence). Whole-study findings and limits: Despite large depth, sorted-subset datasets appeared incompletely sequenced. Only blood samples were collected, and tissue repertoires likely differ.

Sequenced input: memory CD4+ T cells sorted from blood. Subset described: CD45RA-negative fraction. The TCR sequence derives from a man younger than 35 in good health. The chain carries TRBV6-6 and TRBJ1-4, with D tentatively TRBD1 (5 bases). The CDR3, as DNA: TGTACCAGCGGGGGAGGGAATGAAAAACTGTTTTTT. It codes for CTSGGGNEKLFF.